This TCR beta chain came from a study of blood T cell repertoires in COVID-19. Study-level background: Acute-phase and convalescent COVID-19 samples originated in the United States, Italy and Spain. Nucleic acid was either cDNA or gDNA, and it came from T cells, B-cell-depleted T cells, or PBMCs.

In the original analysis: Estimates of nucleated cell counts were drawn from the amplification of reference gene primers. TCRdb's copy holds only in-frame clones and misses some; the assay was immunoSEQ multiplex PCR. The D gene and trimming were derived from the DNA, and the V and J assignments and clone size from that table. The sample yields around 18,000 clones, 80% seen once. CDR1 SGHRS and CDR2 YFSETQ come from the germline V gene. The trim removed 1 base at V and 1 base at J, leaving 6 bases unmatched. The CDR3 has 16 residues. Sequencing used peripheral blood. The chain carries TRBV5-1 and TRBJ1-1, with 8 bases that match TRBD1. The sequence derives from a man aged 80 or over with acute or convalescent COVID-19. DNA of the CDR3: TGCGCCAGCAGCTTGTTCCTTGGGACAGGGAACACTGAAGCTTTCTTT. This sequence encodes CASSLFLGTGNTEAFF. Full variable domain (rest looked up from reference TRBV5-1 and TRBJ1-1): KAGVTQTPRYLIKTRGQQVTLSCSPISGHRSVSWYQQTPGQGLQFLFEYFSETQRNKGNFPGRFSGRQFSNSRSEMNVSTLELGDSALYLCASSLFLGTGNTEAFFGQGTRLTVV.